In its sample, the clone carrying this TCR beta chain was seen many times. The sample originates from a study of metastatic and nonmetastatic thyroid tumors. All patients were untreated before thyroid surgery. Germline V gives CDR1 DFQATT, CDR2 SNEGSKA (reference sequence). There are 13 residues in the CDR3. Trimming stripped 3 bases from V and 0 bases from J, with 8 bases between. TCRdb re-called the PCR reads with MiXCR. Of roughly 19,000 clones in the sample, approximately 24% are singletons; the top ten hold roughly a tenth. The source of this sequence is a male donor with papillary thyroid cancer or a benign thyroid nodule (not recorded which). Some clones in this sample may be carry-over from other donors' samples. The chain carries TRBV20-1 and TRBJ1-1; no firm D call. Material: tumor tissue. The CDR3 region is CSARNGMNTEAFF. The CDR3 bases are TGCAGTGCTAGGAACGGGATGAACACTGAAGCTTTCTTT.